The T cell receptor beta chain described here comes from a study of blood T cell repertoires in COVID-19. The authors' processing: Amplification from reference gene primers served as the basis for estimated nucleated cell counts. Assay used: immunoSEQ multiplex PCR; TCRdb lists only in-frame clones, some missing. V and J calls plus clone size are reproduced from that table; the DNA served to infer D and trimming. Of some 80,000 clones in the sample, about 88% were seen once. This CDR3 spans 15 amino acids. Trimming removed 6 bases from V and 3 bases from J; junction bases left unmatched: 9. Germline CDR1 reads SGHDT; CDR2 reads YYEEEE.

The chain is built from TRBV5-6 and TRBJ1-5; 7 bases line up with TRBD1. The source of this sequence is a human donor in a cohort sampled during active COVID-19. Sequenced input: peripheral blood. The DNA for the CDR3 is TGTGCCAGCACCTATCGGGGACAGAACAATCAGCCCCAGCATTTT. It encodes CASTYRGQNNQPQHF.